This T cell receptor (beta chain) was sequenced for a study of STAT5B mutations in CD4+ large granular lymphocyte leukemia. Broader study findings: Patient CD4-sorted repertoires looked more clonal than healthy CD4+ repertoires, even without putative leukemic clones.

V was clipped by 4 bases and J by 0 bases, with 17 bases between them. This CDR3 is built from 17 residues. Germline values: CDR1 SGHVS, CDR2 FNYEAQ. Concerning this clone itself: As yet, its antigen is unknown.

The method was immunoSEQ multiplex PCR; TCRdb's version includes in-frame clones alone and lacks a portion of them. The sample lists more than 25,000 clones, just under 80% occurring once. This receptor was obtained from a human donor in good health. V is TRBV7-6 and J is TRBJ2-3; D not resolved. The sample was CD4+ T cells from blood buffy coats. CDR3 residues: CASSSPLGGASTDTQYF. CDR3 sequence (DNA): TGTGCCAGCAGCTCACCCCTCGGTGGTGCTAGCACAGATACGCAGTATTTT.